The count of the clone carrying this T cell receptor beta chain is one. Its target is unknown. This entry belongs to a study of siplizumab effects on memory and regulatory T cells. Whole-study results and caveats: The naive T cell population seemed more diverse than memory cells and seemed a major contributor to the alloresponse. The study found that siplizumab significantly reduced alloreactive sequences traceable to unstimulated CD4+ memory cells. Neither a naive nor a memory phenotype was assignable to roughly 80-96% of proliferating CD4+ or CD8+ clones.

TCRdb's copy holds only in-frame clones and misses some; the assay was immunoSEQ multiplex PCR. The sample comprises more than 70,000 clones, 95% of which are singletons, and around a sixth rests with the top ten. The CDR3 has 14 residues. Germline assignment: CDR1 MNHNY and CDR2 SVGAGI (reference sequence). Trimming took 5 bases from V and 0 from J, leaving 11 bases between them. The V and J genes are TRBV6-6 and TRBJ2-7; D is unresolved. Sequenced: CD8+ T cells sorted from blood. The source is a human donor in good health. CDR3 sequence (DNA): TGTGCCAGCAGTAAAGCGACGAGCTCCTACGAGCAGTACTTC. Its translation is CASSKATSSYEQYF.